The 5 T cell receptor beta chains reported below all come from one sample, sequenced in a study of blood T cell repertoires in COVID-19. Sequenced by immunoSEQ multiplex PCR; TCRdb stores in-frame clones only, minus some. In the table there are about 290,000 clones, approximately 88% of which are singletons. Sequenced: PBMCs or T cells enriched from blood (not recorded which). Receptors were obtained from a woman aged 40-49 years who had recovered from COVID-19.

CDR3 nucleotide sequence: TGCGCCAGCAGACAAACCACTAGCGGGCGGGCCGGGGAGCTGTTTTTT. Residues: CASRQTTSGRAGELFF. This sequence joins TRBV5-1 and TRBJ2-2; 9 nucleotides agree with TRBD2. The CDR3 is 16 residues long. Looked up from germline, CDR1 is SGHRS and CDR2 is YFSETQ. The junction had 11 bases not matched to a gene; V was cut back by 5 bases and J by 6 bases.

The chain is built from TRBV9 and TRBJ2-2; 8 positions agree with TRBD2. This CDR3 spans 15 amino acids. CDR1 and CDR2 (germline): SGDLS, YYNGEE. Germline trimming cut 5 bases from V and 1 base from J; bases unmatched to any gene: 4. The CDR3 DNA is TGTGCCAGCAGTCCGGGGGGGCTGAACACCGGGGAGCTGTTTTTT. This gives the protein CASSPGGLNTGELFF.

The chain employs TRBV5-6 and TRBJ1-6; D ambiguous. The V gene's germline CDR1 is SGHDT and CDR2 YYEEEE. V gave up 1 base and J gave up 6 bases, with 8 bases separating them. The CDR3 is 14 residues long. The CDR3 coding sequence is TGTGCCAGCAGCTTGCGCCAGATTAATTCACCCCTCCACTTT. Amino acids: CASSLRQINSPLHF.

The gene calls are TRBV29-1 and TRBJ2-1; weak D call: TRBD2 (5 bases). CDR1 is SQVTM, CDR2 ANQGSEA, per germline. V lost 1 base and J lost 8, with 6 bases in between. CDR3 length: 11 residues. The CDR3 nucleotides are TGCAGCGTTGAAGCCGGGGATGAGCAGTTCTTC. Amino acids: CSVEAGDEQFF.

V usage is TRBV20-1 and J usage is TRBJ2-7, with D possibly being TRBD2 (6 bases). The germline V gene has CDR1 DFQATT and CDR2 SNEGSKA (reference sequence). Trimming removed 3 bases from V and 3 bases from J, with 12 bases in between. This CDR3 has 13 amino acids. The CDR3 nucleotides are TGCAGTGCTAGTTCCCCGGGACTCTACGAGCAGTACTTC. It is translated as CSASSPGLYEQYF.